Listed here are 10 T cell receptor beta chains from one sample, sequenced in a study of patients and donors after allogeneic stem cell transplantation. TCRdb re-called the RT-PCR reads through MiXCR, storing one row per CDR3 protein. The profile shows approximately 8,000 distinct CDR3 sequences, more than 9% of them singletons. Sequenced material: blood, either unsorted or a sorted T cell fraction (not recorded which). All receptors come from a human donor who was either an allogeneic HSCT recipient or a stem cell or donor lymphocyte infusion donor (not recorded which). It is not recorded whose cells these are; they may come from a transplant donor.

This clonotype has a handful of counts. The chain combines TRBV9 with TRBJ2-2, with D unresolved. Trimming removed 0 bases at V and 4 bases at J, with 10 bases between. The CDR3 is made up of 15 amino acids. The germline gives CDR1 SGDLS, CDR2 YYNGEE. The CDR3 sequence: CASSVEASSTGELFF. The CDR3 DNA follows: TGTGCCAGCAGCGTAGAGGCTTCTAGCACCGGGGAGCTGTTTTTT.

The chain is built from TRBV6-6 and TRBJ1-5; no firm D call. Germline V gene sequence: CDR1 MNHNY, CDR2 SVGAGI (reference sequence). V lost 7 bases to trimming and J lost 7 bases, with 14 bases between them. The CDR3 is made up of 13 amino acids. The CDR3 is CASNLGSRQPQHF. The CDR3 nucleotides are TGTGCCAGCAATTTAGGGTCTAGGCAGCCCCAGCATTTT.

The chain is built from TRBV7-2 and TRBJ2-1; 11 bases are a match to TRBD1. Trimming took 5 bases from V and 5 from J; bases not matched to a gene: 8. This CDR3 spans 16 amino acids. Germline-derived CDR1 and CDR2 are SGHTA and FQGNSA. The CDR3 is CASSLGPGQGDNEQFF. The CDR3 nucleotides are TGTGCCAGCAGCCTAGGACCGGGACAGGGGGACAATGAGCAGTTCTTC. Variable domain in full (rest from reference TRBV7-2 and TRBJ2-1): GAGVSQSPSNKVTEKGKDVELRCDPISGHTALYWYRQSLGQGLEFLIYFQGNSAPDKSGLPSDRFSAERTGGSVSTLTIQRTQQEDSAVYLCASSLGPGQGDNEQFFGPGTRLTVL.

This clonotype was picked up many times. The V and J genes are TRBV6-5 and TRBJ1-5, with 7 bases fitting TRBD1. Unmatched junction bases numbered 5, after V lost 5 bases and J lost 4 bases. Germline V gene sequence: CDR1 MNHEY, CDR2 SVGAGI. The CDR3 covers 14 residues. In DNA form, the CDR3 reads TGTGCCAGCAGTCGGACAGGCCCGAATCAGCCCCAGCATTTT. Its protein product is CASSRTGPNQPQHF.

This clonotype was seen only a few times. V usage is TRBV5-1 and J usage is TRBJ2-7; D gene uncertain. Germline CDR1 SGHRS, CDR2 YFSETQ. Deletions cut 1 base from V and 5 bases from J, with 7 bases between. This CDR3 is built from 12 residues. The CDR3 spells CASSLSGNEQYF. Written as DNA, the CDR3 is TGCGCCAGCAGCTTGAGTGGGAACGAGCAGTACTTC. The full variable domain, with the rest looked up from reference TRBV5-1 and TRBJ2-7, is KAGVTQTPRYLIKTRGQQVTLSCSPISGHRSVSWYQQTPGQGLQFLFEYFSETQRNKGNFPGRFSGRQFSNSRSEMNVSTLELGDSALYLCASSLSGNEQYFGPGTRLTVT.

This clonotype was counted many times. This CDR3 is CASSKRGNTEAFF. The CDR3 bases are TGTGCCAGCAGCAAACGGGGGAACACTGAAGCTTTCTTT. The chain joins TRBV21-1 to TRBJ1-1. TRBV21-1 is noted as a pseudogene. This CDR3 is built from 13 residues.

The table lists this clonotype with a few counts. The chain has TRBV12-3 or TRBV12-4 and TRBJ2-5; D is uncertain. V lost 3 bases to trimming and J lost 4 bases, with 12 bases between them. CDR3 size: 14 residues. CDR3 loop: CASSFGPGRETQYF. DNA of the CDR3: TGTGCCAGCAGTTTTGGGCCGGGCCGAGAGACCCAGTACTTC.

CDR3 in DNA: TGTGCCAGCAGCCAAGAAAGGGATCCCTATGGAAGAATTAACGAGCAGTACTTC. It specifies CASSQERDPYGRINEQYF. V and J are TRBV3-2 and TRBJ2-7. TRBV3-2 is termed a pseudogene. The CDR3 totals 18 residues.

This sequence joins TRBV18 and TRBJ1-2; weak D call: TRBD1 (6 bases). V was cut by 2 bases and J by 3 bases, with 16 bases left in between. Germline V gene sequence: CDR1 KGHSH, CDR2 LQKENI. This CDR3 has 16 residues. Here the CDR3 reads CASSPDGTTGYYGYTF. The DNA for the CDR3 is TGTGCCAGCTCACCAGATGGGACAACAGGATACTATGGCTACACCTTC.

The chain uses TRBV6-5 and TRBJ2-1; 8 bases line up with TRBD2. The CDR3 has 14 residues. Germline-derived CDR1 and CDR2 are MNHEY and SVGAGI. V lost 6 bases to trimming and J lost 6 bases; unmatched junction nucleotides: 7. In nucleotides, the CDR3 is TGTGCCAGCAGCCCACGCCGGGGGGGCAATGAGCAGTTCTTC. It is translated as CASSPRRGGNEQFF.